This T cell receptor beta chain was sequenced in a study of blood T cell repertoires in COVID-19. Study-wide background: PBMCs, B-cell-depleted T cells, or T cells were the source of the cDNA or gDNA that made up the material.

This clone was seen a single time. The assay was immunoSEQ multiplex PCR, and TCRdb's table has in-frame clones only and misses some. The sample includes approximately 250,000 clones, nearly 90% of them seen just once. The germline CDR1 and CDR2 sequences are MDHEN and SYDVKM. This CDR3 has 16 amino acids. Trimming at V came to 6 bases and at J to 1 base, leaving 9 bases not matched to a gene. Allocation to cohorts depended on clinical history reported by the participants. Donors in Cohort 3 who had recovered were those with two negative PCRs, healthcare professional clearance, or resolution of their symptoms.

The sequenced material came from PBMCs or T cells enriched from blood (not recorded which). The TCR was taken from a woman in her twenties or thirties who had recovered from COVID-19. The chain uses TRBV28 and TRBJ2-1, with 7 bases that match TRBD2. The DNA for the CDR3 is TGTGCCAGCAGCACCCCCCAGCGGGGTTCCTACAATGAGCAGTTCTTC. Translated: CASSTPQRGSYNEQFF.